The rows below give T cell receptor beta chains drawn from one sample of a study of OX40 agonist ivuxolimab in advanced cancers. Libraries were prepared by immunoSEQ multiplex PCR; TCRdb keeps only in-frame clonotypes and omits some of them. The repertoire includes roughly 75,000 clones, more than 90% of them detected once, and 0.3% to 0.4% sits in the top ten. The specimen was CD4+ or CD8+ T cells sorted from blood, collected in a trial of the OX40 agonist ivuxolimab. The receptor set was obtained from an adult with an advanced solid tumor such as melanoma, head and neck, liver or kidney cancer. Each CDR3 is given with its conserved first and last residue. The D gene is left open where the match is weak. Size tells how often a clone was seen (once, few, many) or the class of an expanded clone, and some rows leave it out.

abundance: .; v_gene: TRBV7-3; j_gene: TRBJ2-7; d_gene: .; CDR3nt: TGTGCCAGCAGCTCCCCCCCGTCACTGTCCTACGAGCAGTACTTC; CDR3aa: CASSSPPSLSYEQYF
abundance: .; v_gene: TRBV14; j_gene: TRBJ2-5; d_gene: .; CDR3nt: TGTGCCAGCAGCCAAGGGTACCAAGAGACCCAGTACTTC; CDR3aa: CASSQGYQETQYF
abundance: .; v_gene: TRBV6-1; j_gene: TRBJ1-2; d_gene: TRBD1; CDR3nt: TGTGCCAGCAGTGAAGGCGAGGGGGCACGCGGCTACACCTTC; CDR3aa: CASSEGEGARGYTF
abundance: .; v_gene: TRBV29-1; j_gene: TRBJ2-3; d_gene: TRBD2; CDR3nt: TGCAGCGTTGGGCTAGCGGGAGCCGCAGATACGCAGTATTTT; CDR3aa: CSVGLAGAADTQYF
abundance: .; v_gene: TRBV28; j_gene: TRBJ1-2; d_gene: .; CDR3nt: TGTGCCAGCAGTCTTGCTAACTATGGCTACACCTTC; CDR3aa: CASSLANYGYTF
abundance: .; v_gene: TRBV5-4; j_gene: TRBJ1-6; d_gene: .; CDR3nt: TGTGCCAGCAGCTTGGTGTCCGGGGCAGACCCCTCCTATAATTCACCCCTCCACTTT; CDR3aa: CASSLVSGADPSYNSPLHF
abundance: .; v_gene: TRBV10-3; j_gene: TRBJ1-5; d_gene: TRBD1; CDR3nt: TGTGCCATATCCGGAGGGGGCGGGAGTCAGCCCCAGCATTTT; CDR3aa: CAISGGGGSQPQHF
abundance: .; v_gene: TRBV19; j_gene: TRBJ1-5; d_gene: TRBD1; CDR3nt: TGTGCCACGGGCGGGACAGGGAATCAGCCCCAGCATTTT; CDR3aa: CATGGTGNQPQHF
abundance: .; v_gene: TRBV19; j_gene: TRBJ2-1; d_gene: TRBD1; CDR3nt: TGTGCCAGTAGTGCTGCGACAGGGGCCAATGAGCAGTTCTTC; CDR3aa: CASSAATGANEQFF
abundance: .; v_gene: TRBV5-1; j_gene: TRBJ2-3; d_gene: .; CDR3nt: TGCGCCAGCAGCTCTCCGTTCACAGATACGCAGTATTTT; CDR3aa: CASSSPFTDTQYF
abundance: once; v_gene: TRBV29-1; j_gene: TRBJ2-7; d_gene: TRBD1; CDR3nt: TGCAGCCCCCTAGGGACAGGGGTGGATAATGAGCAGTACTTC; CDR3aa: CSPLGTGVDNEQYF
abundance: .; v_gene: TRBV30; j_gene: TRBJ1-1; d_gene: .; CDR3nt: TGTGCCTGGAGTTTAAAGGGGGGGGACACTGAAGCTTTCTTT; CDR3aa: CAWSLKGGDTEAFF
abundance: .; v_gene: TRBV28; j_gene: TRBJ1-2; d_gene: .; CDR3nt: TGTGCCAGCAGTCAGGGCGCGTCCAACTATGGCTACACCTTC; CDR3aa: CASSQGASNYGYTF
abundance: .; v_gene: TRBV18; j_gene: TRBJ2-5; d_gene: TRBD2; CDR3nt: TGTGCCAGCTCACCCTCTGCGGCCGGGGGGGAAGAGACCCAGTACTTC; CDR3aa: CASSPSAAGGEETQYF
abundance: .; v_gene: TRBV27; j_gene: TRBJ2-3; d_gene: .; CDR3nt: TGTGCCAGCACCCCGGACCAATCCACCACAGATACGCAGTATTTT; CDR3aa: CASTPDQSTTDTQYF
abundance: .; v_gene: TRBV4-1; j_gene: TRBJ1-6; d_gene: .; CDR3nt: TGCGCCAGCAGCCAAGAGCGGACAGCAGGATCACCCCTCCACTTT; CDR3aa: CASSQERTAGSPLHF
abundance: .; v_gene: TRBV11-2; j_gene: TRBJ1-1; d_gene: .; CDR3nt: TGTGCCAGCAGCTTAGGGGTAAAGTGGTCTGAAGCTTTCTTT; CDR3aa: CASSLGVKWSEAFF
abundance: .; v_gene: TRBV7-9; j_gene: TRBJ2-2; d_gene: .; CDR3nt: TGTGCCAGCAGCGGACTTGCCGGTGACTCCGGGGAGCTGTTTTTT; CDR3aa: CASSGLAGDSGELFF
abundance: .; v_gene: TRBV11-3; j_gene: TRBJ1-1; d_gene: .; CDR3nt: TGTGCCAGCAGCCTATCCGGGGCGAGGGGTGAAGCTTTCTTT; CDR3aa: CASSLSGARGEAFF
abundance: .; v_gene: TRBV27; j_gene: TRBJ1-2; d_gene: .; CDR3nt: TGTGCCACCTCGGGGCGTAACTATGGCTACACCTTC; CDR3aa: CATSGRNYGYTF
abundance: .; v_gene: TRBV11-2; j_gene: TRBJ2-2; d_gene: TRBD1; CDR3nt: TGTGCCAGCAGCCTATGGGGACAGGGAGGCACCGGGGAGCTGTTTTTT; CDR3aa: CASSLWGQGGTGELFF
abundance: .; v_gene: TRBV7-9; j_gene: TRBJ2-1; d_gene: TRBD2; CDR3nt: TGTGCCAGCAGCCGAATGGGGATGGCGGGGGGCAATGAGCAGTTCTTC; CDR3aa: CASSRMGMAGGNEQFF
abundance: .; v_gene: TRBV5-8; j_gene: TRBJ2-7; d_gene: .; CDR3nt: TGTGCCAGCAGCTTCGGAGAGGATCACTACGAGCAGTACTTC; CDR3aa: CASSFGEDHYEQYF
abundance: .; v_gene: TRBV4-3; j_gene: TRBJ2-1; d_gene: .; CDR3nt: TGCGCCAGCAGCCAAGAACACCGGAATAGCGCCTACAATGAGCAGTTCTTC; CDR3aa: CASSQEHRNSAYNEQFF
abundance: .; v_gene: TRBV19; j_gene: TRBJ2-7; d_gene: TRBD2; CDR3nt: TGTGCCAGTAGGAAGGGGACTAGTATCGGCGAGCAGTACTTC; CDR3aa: CASRKGTSIGEQYF
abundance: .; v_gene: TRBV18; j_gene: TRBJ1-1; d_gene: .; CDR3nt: TGTGCCAGCTCACCACCCATGAACACTGAAGCTTTCTTT; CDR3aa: CASSPPMNTEAFF
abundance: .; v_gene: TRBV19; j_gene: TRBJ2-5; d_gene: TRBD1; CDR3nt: TGTGCCAGTAGACAAAGACGAGGACAGGGAGAGACCCAGTACTTC; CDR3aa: CASRQRRGQGETQYF
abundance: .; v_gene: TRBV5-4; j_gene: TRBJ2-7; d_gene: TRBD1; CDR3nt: TGTGCCAGCAGCTTTGGGCCCCCCGGGACAGTGTACTTC; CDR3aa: CASSFGPPGTVYF
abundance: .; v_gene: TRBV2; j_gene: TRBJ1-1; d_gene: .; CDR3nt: TGTGCCAGCAGTGCACAGGTGAACACTGAAGCTTTCTTT; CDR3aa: CASSAQVNTEAFF
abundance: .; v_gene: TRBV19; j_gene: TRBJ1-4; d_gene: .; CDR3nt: TGTGCCAGTAACGACAGCGGTAGTGAAAAACTGTTTTTT; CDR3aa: CASNDSGSEKLFF
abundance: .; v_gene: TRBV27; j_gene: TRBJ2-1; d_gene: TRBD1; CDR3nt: TGTGCCAGCGCCGGGACAGCCTACAATGAGCAGTTCTTC; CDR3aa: CASAGTAYNEQFF
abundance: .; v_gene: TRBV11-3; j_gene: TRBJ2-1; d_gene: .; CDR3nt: TGTGCCAGCAGCTTCACGGACGATAATGAGCAGTTCTTC; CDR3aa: CASSFTDDNEQFF
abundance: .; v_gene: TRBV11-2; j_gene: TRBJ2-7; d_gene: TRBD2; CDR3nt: TGTGCCAGCAGCTTATCTAGCGGGAGTCCCTACGAGCAGTACTTC; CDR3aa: CASSLSSGSPYEQYF
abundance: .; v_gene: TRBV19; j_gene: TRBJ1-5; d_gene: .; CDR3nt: TGTGCCAGTAAGGAATCCGGGGGGCGAGGCAATCAGCCCCAGCATTTT; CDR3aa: CASKESGGRGNQPQHF
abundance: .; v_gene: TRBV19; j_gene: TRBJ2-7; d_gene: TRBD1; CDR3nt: TGTGCCAGTAGGGGGACAGTCTCCTACGAGCAGTACTTC; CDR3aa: CASRGTVSYEQYF
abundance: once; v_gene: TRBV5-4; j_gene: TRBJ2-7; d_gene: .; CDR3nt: TGTGCCAGCAGCTCCTCCTACGAGCAGTACTTC; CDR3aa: CASSSSYEQYF
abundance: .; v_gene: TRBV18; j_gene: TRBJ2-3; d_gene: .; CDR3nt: TGTGCCAGCTCACCAACGTCGGACACAGATACGCAGTATTTT; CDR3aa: CASSPTSDTDTQYF